This entry lists 27 T cell receptor beta chains sequenced from one sample in a study of identical twins. TCRdb re-derived calls from the 5' RACE reads in MiXCR, one entry per CDR3 protein. The top ten hold 2.5% to 3.5% of the sample, which has roughly 230,000 distinct CDR3 sequences, roughly 8% seen once. This same sample was also part of a study on yellow fever vaccine responses in identical twins.

The source material was CD8+ T cells sorted from blood. The receptors were gathered from a woman younger than 30 in good health.

The V and J genes are TRBV15 and TRBJ2-7; D may correspond to TRBD1 or TRBD2 (7 bases each). The V end lost 3 bases, the J end lost 2 bases, and 14 bases lay between the germline ends. The CDR3 runs 15 residues. Germline values: CDR1 LNHNV, CDR2 YYDKDF (reference sequence). DNA for the CDR3: TGTGCCACCAGCAGGGGGGGAGGGGGCACCTACGAGCAGTACTTC. It yields the protein CATSRGGGGTYEQYF.

This clonotype was detected many times. This chain uses TRBV6-1 with TRBJ2-3, with D possibly TRBD2 on 6 matching bases. The CDR3 runs to 16 residues. From germline, CDR1 is MNHNS and CDR2 SASEGT. The V gene lost 10 bases and the J gene lost 2 bases, with 22 bases spanning the gap. Here the CDR3 reads CATSALRGTLTDTQYF. DNA of the CDR3: TGTGCCACCTCCGCTCTCCGCGGGACTCTCACAGATACGCAGTATTTT.

The table lists this clonotype with a few counts. This rearrangement joins TRBV19 to TRBJ1-5; D not resolved. In germline, CDR1 is LNHDA, CDR2 SQIVND (reference sequence). V was pared by 0 bases and J by 2 bases, with 14 bases between. This CDR3 region has 17 residues. CDR3 protein: CASSIDSFQAGNQPQHF. In DNA form, the CDR3 reads TGTGCCAGTAGTATAGATAGTTTCCAGGCGGGCAATCAGCCCCAGCATTTT.

The chain combines TRBV24-1 with TRBJ2-1; D not resolved. V lost 6 bases to trimming and J lost 4 bases, with 12 bases between them. The CDR3 is 14 amino acids. CDR1 KGHDR and CDR2 SFDVKD come from the germline V gene. The CDR3 DNA sequence: TGTGCCACCAGTAGGGAATTCCCATACAATGAGCAGTTCTTC. Protein: CATSREFPYNEQFF.

The rearrangement joins TRBV7-8 to TRBJ2-3; possible D gene TRBD1, 6 bases. The V and J ends lost 4 bases and 0 bases respectively, with 11 bases between them. The CDR3 is made up of 15 amino acids. Germline loops: CDR1 SGHVS, CDR2 FQNEAQ. The CDR3 DNA reads TGTGCCAGCAGCTCGGGACATCTTAGCACAGATACGCAGTATTTT. Translated, it gives CASSSGHLSTDTQYF.

This clonotype came up a few times. The chain is built from TRBV20-1 and TRBJ1-6; D may be TRBD1 (5 bases). Trimming pared 0 bases from V and 7 bases from J, leaving 16 bases between. Germline-derived CDR1 and CDR2 are DFQATT and SNEGSKA (reference sequence). CDR3 length: 16 residues. The CDR3 DNA follows: TGCAGTGCTAGAGATCTTGGGGACGTGGGGAATTCACCCCTCCACTTT. This gives the protein CSARDLGDVGNSPLHF.

This clonotype showed up just a few times. The DNA for the CDR3 is TGTGCCAGCAGTTTATCCGCGGGATTCTCCTACAATGAGCAGTTCTTC. It codes for CASSLSAGFSYNEQFF. J is TRBJ2-1 and V is TRBV28; perhaps TRBD2 as D (6 bases). CDR3 length equals 16 residues. The germline V gene encodes CDR1 MDHEN and CDR2 SYDVKM. V lost 1 base to trimming and J lost 0 bases, with 10 bases between them. The variable domain in full, with the rest retrieved from reference TRBV28 and TRBJ2-1, is DVKVTQSSRYLVKRTGEKVFLECVQDMDHENMFWYRQDPGLGLRLIYFSYDVKMKEKGDIPEGYSVSREKKERFSLILESASTNQTSMYLCASSLSAGFSYNEQFFGPGTRLTVL.

This clonotype was counted at least ten times. The J gene is TRBJ2-5, the V gene TRBV5-4; a weak D match, TRBD2 (5 bases). The CDR3 covers 13 residues. The germline V and J ends were trimmed by 2 bases and 3 bases, with 8 bases remaining between them. Germline CDR1 and CDR2: SGHNT and YYREEE (reference sequence). The CDR3 is CASSFELEETQYF. Written as DNA, the CDR3 is TGTGCCAGCAGCTTCGAACTAGAAGAGACCCAGTACTTC.

The rearrangement uses TRBV5-1 and TRBJ2-1; 9 bases are shared with TRBD2. J gave up 5 bases and V 4 bases, and 10 bases lay outside the gene matches. Germline CDR1 is SGHRS and CDR2 is YFSETQ. There are 16 residues in the CDR3. CDR3 DNA sequence: TGCGCCAGCAGCCAAACCTTAGCGGGGGCTCACAATGAGCAGTTCTTC. It translates to CASSQTLAGAHNEQFF.

The rearrangement uses TRBV4-3 and TRBJ2-5, with a weak D call TRBD2 (6 bases). V was cut by 0 bases and J by 5 bases, with 10 bases left in between. The CDR3 length is 14 residues. Germline CDR1 reads LGHNA; CDR2 reads YSLEER. This CDR3 reads CASSQESSAETQYF. The CDR3 bases are TGCGCCAGCAGCCAAGAGTCTAGCGCTGAGACCCAGTACTTC.

The sample holds a few counts of this clonotype. This chain links TRBV7-8 with TRBJ2-7; 7 bases fit TRBD1. CDR1 is SGHVS and CDR2 is FQNEAQ in the germline V gene. V dropped 3 bases and J dropped 3; count of bases not matched to a gene: 8. CDR3 length equals 15 residues. CDR3 residues: CASSFEGAPGYEQYF. In DNA form, the CDR3 reads TGTGCCAGCAGCTTTGAGGGGGCGCCGGGCTACGAGCAGTACTTC.

There are many counts of this clonotype. This chain joins TRBV14 and TRBJ2-1; no definite D call. Germline assignment: CDR1 SGHDN and CDR2 FVKESK. The CDR3 consists of 13 residues. The V gene lost 3 bases and the J gene lost 9 bases, with 12 bases spanning the gap. CDR3 nucleotides: TGTGCCAGCAGCCATTTACACTCGGGTGAGCAGTTCTTC. This codes for CASSHLHSGEQFF.

This clonotype was recorded a few times. This chain connects TRBV29-1 to TRBJ2-1; D is ambiguous. Looked up from germline, CDR1 is SQVTM and CDR2 is ANQGSEA. The CDR3 runs 11 residues. Between the trimmed V and J ends, which lost 7 bases and 5 bases, there was a span of 9 bases. The DNA for the CDR3 is TGCAGCGCCAACTTCAACAATGAGCAGTTCTTC. Translating gives CSANFNNEQFF.

This clonotype was recorded at least ten times. The V and J genes are TRBV7-6 and TRBJ1-4, with TRBD1 as a possible D gene (5 bases). This CDR3 comprises 17 residues. The ends were cut back, 5 bases at V and 7 bases at J, with 23 bases in the middle. CDR1 is SGHVS and CDR2 is FNYEAQ in the germline V gene. CDR3 in amino acids: CASSPRDPDSLLEKLFF. CDR3 bases: TGTGCCAGCAGCCCCCGGGACCCCGACAGTTTGCTTGAAAAACTGTTTTTT.

A few counts support this clonotype. The chain joins TRBV11-1 to TRBJ2-2; the match to TRBD2 covers 14 bases. Germline-derived CDR1 and CDR2 are SGHAT and FQDESV (reference sequence). CDR3 length equals 20 residues. The junction had 9 bases not matched to a gene; V was cut back by 1 base and J by 2 bases. The CDR3 sequence is CASSLEGTSGSVANTGELFF. In DNA, the CDR3 is TGTGCCAGCAGCTTAGAAGGGACTAGCGGGAGCGTCGCAAACACCGGGGAGCTGTTTTTT.

This clonotype occurred a few times. The rearrangement uses TRBV6-1 and TRBJ2-1; no definite D call. Per the germline V gene, CDR1 is MNHNS and CDR2 is SASEGT. The CDR3 has 15 residues. Trimming removed 6 bases at V and 6 bases at J, with 18 bases between. CDR3 region: CASSPTGPPPNEQFF. CDR3 DNA: TGTGCCAGCAGCCCGACTGGCCCCCCTCCCAATGAGCAGTTCTTC.

This clonotype came up a few times. V and J are TRBV29-1 and TRBJ1-2; D is perhaps TRBD1 (5 bases). The CDR3 is 13 amino acids. CDR1 SQVTM and CDR2 ANQGSEA come from the germline V gene. V was pared by 3 bases and J by 4 bases, with 12 bases between. CDR3 sequence: CSVDAGYGYGYTF. CDR3 DNA sequence: TGCAGCGTTGACGCAGGGTATGGCTATGGCTACACCTTC. The full variable domain, its missing parts supplied by reference TRBV29-1 and TRBJ1-2, is SAVISQKPSRDICQRGTSLTIQCQVDSQVTMMFWYRQQPGQSLTLIATANQGSEATYESGFVIDKFPISRPNLTFSTLTVSNMSPEDSSIYLCSVDAGYGYGYTFGSGTRLTVV.

This chain connects TRBV7-2 to TRBJ2-5, with D possibly being TRBD2 (6 bases). The ends were cut back, 5 bases at V and 5 bases at J, with 18 bases in the middle. This CDR3 comprises 15 residues. The germline V gene encodes CDR1 SGHTA and CDR2 FQGNSA. The CDR3 reads CASSHGIMEGETQYF. DNA for the CDR3: TGTGCCAGCAGCCACGGGATCATGGAGGGGGAGACCCAGTACTTC.

In this sample, this clonotype turned up a few times. The gene calls are TRBV6-1 and TRBJ1-1; 7 positions match TRBD1. The ends lost 5 bases at V and 0 bases at J; junction bases unmatched: 6. The CDR3 spans 15 residues. The V gene's germline CDR1 is MNHNS and CDR2 SASEGT. CDR3 amino acids: CASSLNRGMNTEAFF. The CDR3 nucleotides read TGTGCCAGCAGTCTTAACAGGGGCATGAACACTGAAGCTTTCTTT.

This clonotype showed up many times. The chain combines TRBV10-3 with TRBJ2-1; 14 bases fit TRBD2. The germline gives CDR1 ENHRY, CDR2 SYGVKD. The V segment lost 5 bases and the J segment 10 bases; nucleotides outside the gene matches: 4. This CDR3 is 14 amino acids long. The CDR3 region is CAISPGLAGEEQFF. DNA of the CDR3: TGTGCCATCAGTCCGGGACTAGCGGGAGAGGAGCAGTTCTTC.

This clonotype was detected ten times or more. This chain connects TRBV29-1 to TRBJ1-1; weak D call: TRBD1 (5 bases). V was clipped by 2 bases and J by 8 bases, with 12 bases between them. Germline-derived CDR1 and CDR2 are SQVTM and ANQGSEA. The CDR3 loop spans 12 amino acids. In DNA form, the CDR3 reads TGCAGCGTTGAATTGGGACGGGGAGAAGCTTTCTTT. It encodes CSVELGRGEAFF.

This clonotype has a handful of counts. The rearrangement joins TRBV6-5 to TRBJ2-5; D remains unclear. V lost 0 bases and J 7 bases, leaving 9 bases between the germline ends. In germline, CDR1 is MNHEY, CDR2 SVGAGI. This CDR3 spans 13 amino acids. CDR3 DNA: TGTGCCAGCAGTTACTCCCTGGGCGGGACCCAGTACTTC. Its protein is CASSYSLGGTQYF.

This clonotype showed up just a few times. The chain carries TRBV15 and TRBJ2-5; D might be TRBD1 or TRBD2, each matching 6 bases. Germline CDR1 is LNHNV and CDR2 is YYDKDF (reference sequence). CDR3 size: 14 residues. Deletions cut 8 bases from V and 3 bases from J, with 16 bases between. The CDR3 nucleotides read TGTGCCACCGCGTCGGGGGCGATAAAAGAGACCCAGTACTTC. Protein sequence: CATASGAIKETQYF. The variable domain in full, completed from reference TRBV15 and TRBJ2-5, reads DAMVIQNPRYQVTQFGKPVTLSCSQTLNHNVMYWYQQKSSQAPKLLFHYYDKDFNNEADTPDNFQSRRPNTSFCFLDIRSPGLGDTAMYLCATASGAIKETQYFGPGTRLLVL.

This clonotype was observed at least ten times. V usage is TRBV29-1 and J usage is TRBJ2-2, with D hard to call. The V and J ends lost 8 bases and 6 bases respectively, with 13 bases between them. This CDR3 comprises 12 residues. CDR1 and CDR2 (germline): SQVTM, ANQGSEA. The CDR3 bases are TGCAGCTTCCGAGACGGGCCCGGGGAGCTGTTTTTT. It codes for CSFRDGPGELFF.

This clonotype was recorded many times. The V and J genes are TRBV4-3 and TRBJ2-1, with 9 bases aligning to TRBD2. J gave up 7 bases and V 0 bases, and 10 bases lay outside the gene matches. CDR3 length: 17 amino acids. The germline CDR1 and CDR2 sequences are LGHNA and YSLEER. CDR3 DNA sequence: TGCGCCAGCAGCCAAGATACAGCGGGAGGAGTGGGGAATGAGCAGTTCTTC. Its translation is CASSQDTAGGVGNEQFF.

This clonotype appeared many times. V usage is TRBV20-1 and J usage is TRBJ2-7, with D possibly TRBD2 on 8 matching bases. Germline CDR1 reads DFQATT; CDR2 reads SNEGSKA (reference sequence). The V end lost 0 bases, the J end lost 0 bases, and 18 bases lay between the germline ends. The CDR3 loop spans 17 amino acids. CDR3 bases: TGCAGTGCTAGAGACGACAGGGTAGCGGGACTCTCCTACGAGCAGTACTTC. Its protein product is CSARDDRVAGLSYEQYF.

The rearrangement links TRBV5-1 to TRBJ2-5; 11 positions match TRBD1. The CDR3 contains 15 residues. J lost 4 bases, V lost 5 bases, and 7 bases had no gene match. The V gene's germline CDR1 is SGHRS and CDR2 YFSETQ. The CDR3 region is CASRPGQGALETQYF. CDR3 bases: TGCGCCAGCAGACCAGGACAGGGGGCCTTAGAGACCCAGTACTTC. The full variable domain, in which reference TRBV5-1 and TRBJ2-5 provide the parts outside the CDR3, is KAGVTQTPRYLIKTRGQQVTLSCSPISGHRSVSWYQQTPGQGLQFLFEYFSETQRNKGNFPGRFSGRQFSNSRSEMNVSTLELGDSALYLCASRPGQGALETQYFGPGTRLLVL.